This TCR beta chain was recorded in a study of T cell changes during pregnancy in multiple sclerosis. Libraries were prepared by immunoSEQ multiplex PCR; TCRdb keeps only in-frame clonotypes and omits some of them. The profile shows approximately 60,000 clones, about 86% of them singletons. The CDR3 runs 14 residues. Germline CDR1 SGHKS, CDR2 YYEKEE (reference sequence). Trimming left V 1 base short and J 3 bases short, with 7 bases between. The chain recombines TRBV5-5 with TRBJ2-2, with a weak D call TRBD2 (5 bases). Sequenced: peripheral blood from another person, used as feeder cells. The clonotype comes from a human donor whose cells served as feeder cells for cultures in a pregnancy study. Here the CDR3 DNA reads TGTGCCAGCAGCTTGACGCGGGACACCGGGGAGCTGTTTTTT. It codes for CASSLTRDTGELFF.